The 32 T cell receptor beta chains reported below all come from one sample, sequenced in a study of T cells in Graves' hyperthyroidism and ophthalmopathy. TCR beta CDR3 regions were amplified from RNA transcripts. HTBI primers drove first-round RT-PCR of the TCR CDR3. TCRdb reprocessed the multiplex PCR reads with MiXCR, giving one entry per CDR3 protein. This sample has approximately 300,000 distinct CDR3 sequences, with around a sixth found just once. The specimen was blood. Receptors were obtained from a man younger than 45 with Graves' hyperthyroidism.

The sample holds a few counts of this clonotype. One junction end does not reproduce the germline sequence, and a read error may be involved. The chain links TRBV27 to TRBJ1-3, with TRBD1 as a possible D gene (6 bases). CDR3 length: 14 residues. Germline CDR1 reads MNHEY; CDR2 reads SMNVEV (reference sequence). CDR3: CASSATGGRNTKYF. Written as DNA, the CDR3 is TGTGCCAGCAGTGCGACAGGAGGGAGAAACACCAAATATTTT.

The J gene is TRBJ2-7, the V gene TRBV7-8, with D unclear. From germline, CDR1 is SGHVS and CDR2 FQNEAQ. V was pared by 4 bases and J by 2 bases, with 12 bases between. This CDR3 comprises 14 residues. Here the CDR3 reads CASSSSPIAYEQYF. The DNA of the CDR3 is TGTGCCAGCAGCTCGAGCCCTATTGCCTACGAGCAGTACTTC.

There are a few counts of this clonotype. J is TRBJ2-7 and V is TRBV10-1, with 9 bases lining up with TRBD1. CDR1 and CDR2 (germline): WNHNN, SYGVQD (reference sequence). CDR3 length equals 14 residues. J was trimmed by 3 bases and V by 2 bases; bases with no gene match: 2. The CDR3: CASSEGQGIYEQYF. CDR3 DNA sequence: TGCGCCAGCAGTGAGGGACAGGGGATCTACGAGCAGTACTTC.

This clonotype was recorded at least ten times. This chain links TRBV20-1 with TRBJ2-7, with TRBD2 identical over 10 bases. The length of the CDR3 is 17 residues. Germline assignment: CDR1 DFQATT and CDR2 SNEGSKA (reference sequence). V was clipped by 1 base and J by 5 bases; unmatched bases: 14. The CDR3 loop reads CSARADIRTSGGDEQYF. In nucleotides, the CDR3 is TGCAGTGCTAGAGCGGACATTCGGACTAGCGGTGGGGACGAGCAGTACTTC.

This clonotype was observed at least ten times. The chain employs TRBV5-1 and TRBJ2-7; the D is unclear. This CDR3 is 14 amino acids long. CDR1 is SGHRS, CDR2 YFSETQ, per germline. The V end lost 0 bases, the J end lost 6 bases, and 13 bases lay between the germline ends. CDR3 nucleotide sequence: TGCGCCAGCAGCTTGGATCCGGGTTTCGGCGAGCAGTACTTC. This encodes CASSLDPGFGEQYF.

This chain links TRBV10-1 with TRBJ2-5, with TRBD2 matching over 9 bases. The germline gives CDR1 WNHNN, CDR2 SYGVQD (reference sequence). This CDR3 is built from 15 residues. Trimming took 3 bases from V and 5 from J; bases not matched to a gene: 7. CDR3: CASSEGLAGYETQYF. In nucleotides, the CDR3 is TGCGCCAGCAGTGAAGGGCTAGCGGGATATGAGACCCAGTACTTC.

This chain links TRBV12-3 or TRBV12-4 with TRBJ1-2, with D possibly matching TRBD1 (6 bases). The CDR3 is made up of 14 amino acids. Deletions cut 2 bases from V and 5 bases from J, with 12 bases between. The CDR3 protein is CASSLNREGYGYTF. The CDR3 nucleotides are TGTGCCAGCAGTTTAAACAGGGAAGGATATGGCTACACCTTC.

This clonotype came up many times. The chain combines TRBV19 with TRBJ1-2; possibly TRBD1 for D (6 bases). Germline CDR1 LNHDA, CDR2 SQIVND (reference sequence). CDR3 length: 14 amino acids. The V and J ends lost 6 bases and 8 bases respectively, with 19 bases between them. The CDR3: CASRAYAGAGGYTF. The CDR3 coding sequence is TGTGCCAGTAGAGCCTATGCGGGGGCGGGAGGCTACACCTTC.

This clonotype has a count of ten or more. The chain combines TRBV11-2 with TRBJ2-1; D remains unclear. V was trimmed by 5 bases and J by 4 bases, leaving 15 bases between them. The CDR3 runs 15 residues. The germline gives CDR1 SGHAT, CDR2 FQNNGV. CDR3 region: CASSPIGPNYNEQFF. CDR3 nucleotide sequence: TGTGCCAGCAGCCCGATTGGGCCGAATTACAATGAGCAGTTCTTC.

This chain connects TRBV29-1 to TRBJ1-1; D not resolved. Germline CDR1 SQVTM, CDR2 ANQGSEA. This CDR3 has 16 amino acids. V was cut by 7 bases and J by 1 base, with 22 bases left in between. CDR3 nucleotides: TGCAGCGGTACTCAAACAGTGGGTGAGGGGAACACTGAAGCTTTCTTT. Protein: CSGTQTVGEGNTEAFF.

This clonotype came up a few times. This chain links TRBV5-1 with TRBJ1-2, with 8 bases matching TRBD1. This CDR3 has 16 residues. The V gene end was trimmed by 4 bases and the J gene end by 8 bases; junction bases not matched to a gene: 16. Germline V CDR1 and CDR2: SGHRS, YFSETQ. The CDR3 spells CASSIGTGLVGVGYTF. CDR3 in DNA: TGCGCCAGCAGCATCGGGACAGGCCTTGTCGGAGTAGGCTACACCTTC.

This chain connects TRBV19 to TRBJ2-7; tentative D call: TRBD1 (6 bases). Germline V gives CDR1 LNHDA, CDR2 SQIVND (reference sequence). V lost 7 bases and J lost 1, with 14 bases in between. The CDR3 covers 14 residues. As DNA, the CDR3 is TGTGCCAGTAAGGACCGGACAGCTTCCTACGAGCAGTACTTC. Translated: CASKDRTASYEQYF.

In its sample, this clonotype was seen many times. The chain combines TRBV12-3 or TRBV12-4 with TRBJ2-5; tentative D call: TRBD2 (6 bases). V dropped 3 bases and J dropped 5 bases, with 19 bases sitting between them. The CDR3 is made up of 16 amino acids. CDR3 sequence (DNA): TGTGCCAGCAGTTTGGTCGGGGACTTAGGGGATGAGACCCAGTACTTC. This gives the protein CASSLVGDLGDETQYF.

A word on this clonotype: One junction end disagrees with the germline gene, perhaps due to a read error. V usage is TRBV7-7 and J usage is TRBJ2-5; 9 positions match TRBD2. The length of the CDR3 is 15 residues. Per the germline V gene, CDR1 is SSHAT and CDR2 is FNYEAQ (reference sequence). DNA for the CDR3: TGTGCTAGCAGCCGTCGGATAGCGGGGGAAGAGACCCAGTACTTC. Amino acid sequence: CASSRRIAGEETQYF.

At least ten counts were recorded for this clonotype. The rearrangement uses TRBV24-1 and TRBJ1-1; no definite D call. The CDR3 sequence is 12 residues long. CDR1 is KGHDR, CDR2 SFDVKD, per germline. V was shortened by 3 bases and J by 3 bases, with 4 bases between the two germline ends. This chain's CDR3 is CATSDGYTEAFF. Written as DNA, the CDR3 is TGTGCCACCAGTGATGGTTACACTGAAGCTTTCTTT.

This clonotype was seen many times. V usage is TRBV30 and J usage is TRBJ2-7; possible D gene TRBD2, 5 bases. V gave up 2 bases and J gave up 0 bases, with 5 bases separating them. Germline values: CDR1 GTSNPN, CDR2 SVGIG (reference sequence). The CDR3 is made up of 12 amino acids. The CDR3 spells CAWSTSSYEQYF. The CDR3 nucleotides are TGTGCCTGGAGTACTAGCTCCTACGAGCAGTACTTC.

This clonotype was seen many times. The chain has TRBV11-2 and TRBJ2-1; D is possibly TRBD1 or TRBD2 (5 bases each). Germline values: CDR1 SGHAT, CDR2 FQNNGV. The CDR3 has 11 amino acids. With 4 bases removed from V and 11 bases from J, the gap between germline ends came to 9 bases. This CDR3 is CASSSGAQQFF. CDR3 nucleotide sequence: TGTGCCAGCAGCTCCGGGGCCCAGCAGTTCTTC.

The sample holds many counts of this clonotype. The rearrangement uses TRBV28 and TRBJ2-1, with a possible D match to TRBD2 (5 bases). Germline lookup yields CDR1 MDHEN and CDR2 SYDVKM. CDR3 length: 19 residues. V dropped 1 base and J dropped 0 bases, with 19 bases sitting between them. The CDR3 spells CASSLSGVGRGSSYNEQFF. The CDR3 nucleotides read TGTGCCAGCAGTTTATCTGGGGTTGGGCGAGGGAGCTCCTACAATGAGCAGTTCTTC.

This chain connects TRBV7-3 to TRBJ2-2; the D is unclear. Germline V gene sequence: CDR1 SGHTA, CDR2 FQGTGA. V lost 6 bases, J lost 0 bases, and 14 bases lay in between. The CDR3 extends over 16 amino acids. In DNA, the CDR3 is TGTGCCAGCAGTCCCCTTGGATCACCGAACACCGGGGAGCTGTTTTTT. Translated: CASSPLGSPNTGELFF. The full variable domain, in which reference TRBV7-3 and TRBJ2-2 provide the parts outside the CDR3, is GAGVSQTPSNKVTEKGKYVELRCDPISGHTALYWYRQSLGQGPEFLIYFQGTGAADDSGLPNDRFFAVRPEGSVSTLKIQRTERGDSAVYLCASSPLGSPNTGELFFGEGSRLTVL.

The table lists this clonotype with many counts. The chain recombines TRBV7-2 with TRBJ1-2; D unresolved. The CDR3 runs to 14 residues. The V end lost 5 bases, the J end lost 7 bases, and 17 bases lay between the germline ends. CDR1 and CDR2 from the germline V gene are SGHTA and FQGNSA. CDR3 in DNA: TGTGCCAGCAGCCCCCGGCGGTCGGCGAGTGGCTACACCTTC. It encodes CASSPRRSASGYTF.

This clonotype was seen a handful of times. The V gene is TRBV5-1, the J gene TRBJ2-1, with 7 bases aligning to TRBD1. V lost 3 bases, J lost 5 bases, and 5 bases stayed unmatched. The V gene's germline CDR1 is SGHRS and CDR2 YFSETQ. CDR3 length equals 14 residues. The CDR3 loop is CASSSQGPHNEQFF. The CDR3 DNA is TGCGCCAGCAGCTCACAGGGGCCCCACAATGAGCAGTTCTTC.

This clonotype was recorded at least ten times. V gene TRBV20-1 combines with J gene TRBJ2-3, with 11 bases that match TRBD2. Per germline, CDR1 DFQATT and CDR2 SNEGSKA (reference sequence). The J segment lost 4 bases and the V segment lost 6 bases, leaving 9 bases of the junction unmatched. The CDR3 runs 15 residues. CDR3 DNA: TGCAGTGCCCCCCGACTAGCGGGATTTGCAGATACGCAGTATTTT. Encoded protein: CSAPRLAGFADTQYF.

V and J are TRBV11-2 and TRBJ2-1; no definite D call. This CDR3 comprises 13 residues. The germline V gene encodes CDR1 SGHAT and CDR2 FQNNGV. The V gene lost 2 bases and the J gene lost 7 bases, with 9 bases spanning the gap. This chain's CDR3 is CASSLIRRNEQFF. In DNA form, the CDR3 reads TGTGCCAGCAGCTTAATTCGGCGGAATGAGCAGTTCTTC.

Turning to this clonotype: A much larger clone lies a single base off, so this may be a read error. This chain connects TRBV29-1 to TRBJ2-4, with TRBD1 as a possible D gene (5 bases). This CDR3 comprises 14 residues. Per germline, CDR1 SQVTM and CDR2 ANQGSEA. The CDR3 nucleotides read TGCAGCGTTGAAGATGGCGACAGCTTAAACAATCAGTACTTC. Protein sequence: CSVEDGDSLNNQYF.

This clonotype was observed many times. V and J are TRBV5-5 and TRBJ2-2; D may be TRBD1 (6 bases). Trimming shortened V by 5 bases and J by 1 base, and 15 bases separated the two germline ends. Germline V lookup: CDR1 SGHKS, CDR2 YYEKEE (reference sequence). This CDR3 is 16 amino acids long. This CDR3 is CASSLYRTVNTGELFF. The DNA for the CDR3 is TGTGCCAGCAGTCTATATCGGACAGTGAACACCGGGGAGCTGTTTTTT.

On this clonotype itself: A read error may be the cause here, since a much bigger clone is one base away. The conserved final phenylalanine or tryptophan is absent from the CDR3, which likely points to a read error. The chain uses TRBV10-3 and TRBJ1-1; weak D call: TRBD1 (5 bases). The CDR3 extends over 13 amino acids. The germline V gene has CDR1 ENHRY and CDR2 SYGVKD. This CDR3 reads CAIGDRKYTEAFL. CDR3 coding DNA: TGTGCCATCGGTGACAGAAAGTACACTGAAGCTTTCCTT.

This clonotype was counted at least ten times. The chain carries TRBV7-2 and TRBJ1-1; D gene unclear. The CDR3 is 10 residues long. Trimming pared 5 bases from V and 11 bases from J, leaving 9 bases between. Germline CDR1 is SGHTA and CDR2 is FQGNSA. The CDR3 region has the DNA TGTGCCAGCAGCAACGATCGGGCTTTCTTT. Residues: CASSNDRAFF.

This clonotype was picked up a small number of times. The chain combines TRBV12-3 or TRBV12-4 with TRBJ2-1, with D possibly TRBD2 on 5 matching bases. This CDR3 contains 15 residues. The ends were cut back, 3 bases at V and 4 bases at J, with 13 bases in the middle. CDR3 in amino acids: CASSFLSSRYNEQFF. In DNA form, the CDR3 reads TGTGCCAGCAGTTTCTTGTCTAGCCGGTACAATGAGCAGTTCTTC.

About this clonotype: This CDR3 fails to terminate in the conserved phenylalanine or tryptophan, so it likely reflects a read error. The rearrangement links TRBV28 to TRBJ1-3; no firm D call. V was trimmed by 1 base and J by 2 bases, leaving 6 bases between them. Germline CDR1 and CDR2: MDHEN and SYDVKM. The CDR3 is 14 amino acids. For the CDR3, the DNA is TGTGCCAGCAGTTTATTCGGAGCTGGAAACACCATATATTAT. Its translation: CASSLFGAGNTIYY.

This clonotype was seen a single time. This rearrangement joins TRBV28 to TRBJ1-2; unclear D gene. V lost 6 bases, J lost 5 bases, and 13 bases lay in between. Germline V CDR1 and CDR2: MDHEN, SYDVKM. The CDR3 length is 13 residues. The CDR3 DNA is TGTGCCAGCAGGTACCCAAATTCTTATGGCTACACCTTC. Its translation is CASRYPNSYGYTF.

This clonotype was found many times. The chain uses TRBV18 and TRBJ2-5, with unresolved D. CDR3 length equals 13 residues. The ends were cut back, 2 bases at V and 5 bases at J, with 9 bases in the middle. In germline, CDR1 is KGHSH, CDR2 LQKENI. The CDR3 region has the DNA TGTGCCAGCTCACCAGTTACTGGGGAGACCCAGTACTTC. This translates into CASSPVTGETQYF.

This clonotype showed up many times. The rearrangement links TRBV20-1 to TRBJ2-2; D not certain. Germline loops: CDR1 DFQATT, CDR2 SNEGSKA (reference sequence). The CDR3 is made up of 11 amino acids. V was cut by 6 bases and J by 3 bases, with 5 bases left in between. The CDR3 loop is CSAIDTGELFF. The CDR3 DNA reads TGCAGTGCCATCGACACCGGGGAGCTGTTTTTT.